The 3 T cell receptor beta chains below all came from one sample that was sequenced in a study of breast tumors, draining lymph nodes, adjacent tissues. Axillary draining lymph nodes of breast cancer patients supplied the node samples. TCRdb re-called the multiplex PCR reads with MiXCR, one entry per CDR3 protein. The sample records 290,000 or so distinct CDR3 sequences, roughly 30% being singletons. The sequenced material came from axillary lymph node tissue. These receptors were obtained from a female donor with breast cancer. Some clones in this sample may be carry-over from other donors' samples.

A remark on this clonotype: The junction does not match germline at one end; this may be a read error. The CDR3 coding sequence is TGTGCCAGCAGTTTAGGCGGGTCCGGGGCCTACGAGCAGTACTTC. Amino acid sequence: CASSLGGSGAYEQYF. This chain uses TRBV7-9 with TRBJ2-7; a weak D match, TRBD2 (5 bases). This CDR3 comprises 15 residues. Germline CDR1 is SEHNR and CDR2 is FQNEAQ (reference sequence).

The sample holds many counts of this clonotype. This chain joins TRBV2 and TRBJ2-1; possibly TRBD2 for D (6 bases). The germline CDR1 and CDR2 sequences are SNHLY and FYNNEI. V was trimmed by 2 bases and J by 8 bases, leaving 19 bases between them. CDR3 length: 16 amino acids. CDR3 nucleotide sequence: TGTGCCAGCAGTGAATTTGAGTCGGGGGAGGCAGATGAGCAGTTCTTC. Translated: CASSEFESGEADEQFF.

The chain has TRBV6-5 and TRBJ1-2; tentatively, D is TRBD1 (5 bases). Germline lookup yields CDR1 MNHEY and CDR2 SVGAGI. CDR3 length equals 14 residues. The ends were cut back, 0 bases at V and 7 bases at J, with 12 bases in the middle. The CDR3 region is CASSYSSGTSGYTF. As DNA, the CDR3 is TGTGCCAGCAGTTACTCGTCCGGGACCTCTGGCTACACCTTC.